This TCR beta chain originates from a study of graft-versus-host responses after intestinal transplantation. Study summary: Tacrolimus and steroids were given for roughly 3 years to all recipients after anti-thymocyte globulin induction.

Some clones are missing from TCRdb's copy, which holds only in-frame ones; the method was immunoSEQ multiplex PCR. The table includes fewer than 25,000 clones, roughly 43% detected once. Post-reaction sorting isolated proliferating CFSE-low CD3+CD4+ and CD3+CD8+ responders. This CDR3 spans 13 amino acids. J lost 1 base, V lost 7 bases, and 5 bases had no gene match. Germline CDR1 is SQVTM and CDR2 is ANQGSEA. The input for sequencing was alloreactive CD4+ T cells from a mixed lymphocyte reaction culture, taken before intestinal transplant. Described subset: CFSE-low proliferating T cells sorted from roughly six-day pre-transplant mixed lymphocyte reaction (GvH or HvG direction). This receptor was identified in a human patient who received an intestinal transplant. This chain joins TRBV29-1 and TRBJ1-1; 8 bases agree with TRBD1. The CDR3 nucleotides read TGCAGCGCACGGACAGGGCCGAACACTGAAGCTTTCTTT. Translation gives CSARTGPNTEAFF.